The present T cell receptor beta chain was sequenced within a study of blood T cell repertoires in COVID-19. Looking at the study overall: Sites across the United States, Italy and Spain contributed samples from acute and convalescent COVID-19. T cells, B-cell-depleted T cells, or PBMCs provided the cDNA or gDNA that served as material.

How the authors handled the data: Estimates of nucleated cell counts were drawn from the amplification of reference gene primers. The table came from immunoSEQ multiplex PCR; TCRdb's copy has only in-frame clones and leaves some out. The V and J calls and the clone size are those of that table, but D and trimming were determined from the DNA. The table lists under 70,000 clones, less than 80% of them singletons, with approximately 18% in the top ten. Germline V gene lookup returns CDR1 KGHDR and CDR2 SFDVKD. The V end lost 6 bases, the J end lost 8 bases, and 16 bases lay between the germline ends. CDR3 size: 14 residues.

The chain carries TRBV24-1 and TRBJ2-1; TRBD2 is a possible D gene (6 bases). This clonotype was obtained from a man aged 60-69 years with acute or convalescent COVID-19. Sequenced input: peripheral blood. CDR3 coding DNA: TGTGCCACCAGTTCACCGGACTATTTCGATGAGCAGTTCTTC. Its protein is CATSSPDYFDEQFF.